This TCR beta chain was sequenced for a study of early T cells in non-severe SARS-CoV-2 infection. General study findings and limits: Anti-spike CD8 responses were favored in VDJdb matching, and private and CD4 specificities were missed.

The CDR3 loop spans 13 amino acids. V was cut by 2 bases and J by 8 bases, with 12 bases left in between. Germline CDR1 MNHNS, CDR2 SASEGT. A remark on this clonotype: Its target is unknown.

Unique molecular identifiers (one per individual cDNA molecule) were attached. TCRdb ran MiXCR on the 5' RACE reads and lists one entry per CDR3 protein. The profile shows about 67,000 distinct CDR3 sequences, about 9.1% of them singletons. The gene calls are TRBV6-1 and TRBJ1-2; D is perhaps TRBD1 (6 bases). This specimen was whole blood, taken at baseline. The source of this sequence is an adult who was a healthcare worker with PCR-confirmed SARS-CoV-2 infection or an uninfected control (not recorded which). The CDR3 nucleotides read TGTGCCAGCAGTGAAACGGACAGAAGGGGCTACACCTTC. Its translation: CASSETDRRGYTF.